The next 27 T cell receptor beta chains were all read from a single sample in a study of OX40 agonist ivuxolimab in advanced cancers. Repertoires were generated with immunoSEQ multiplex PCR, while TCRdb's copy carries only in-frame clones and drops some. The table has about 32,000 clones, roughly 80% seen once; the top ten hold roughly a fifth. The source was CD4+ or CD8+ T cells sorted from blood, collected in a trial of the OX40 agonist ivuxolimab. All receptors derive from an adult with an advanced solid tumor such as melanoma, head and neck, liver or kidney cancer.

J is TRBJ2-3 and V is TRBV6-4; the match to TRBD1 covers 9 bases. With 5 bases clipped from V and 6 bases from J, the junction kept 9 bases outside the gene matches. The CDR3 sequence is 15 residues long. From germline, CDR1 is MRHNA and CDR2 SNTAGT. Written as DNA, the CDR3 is TGTGCCAGCAGTAATACAGGGGGCGAGTCGGATACGCAGTATTTT. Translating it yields CASSNTGGESDTQYF.

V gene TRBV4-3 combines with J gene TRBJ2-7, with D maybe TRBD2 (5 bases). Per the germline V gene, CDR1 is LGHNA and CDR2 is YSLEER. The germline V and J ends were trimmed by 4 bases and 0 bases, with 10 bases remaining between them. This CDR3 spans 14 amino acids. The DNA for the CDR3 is TGCGCCAGCAGCCCCTGGAGCGGCTCCTACGAGCAGTACTTC. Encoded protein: CASSPWSGSYEQYF.

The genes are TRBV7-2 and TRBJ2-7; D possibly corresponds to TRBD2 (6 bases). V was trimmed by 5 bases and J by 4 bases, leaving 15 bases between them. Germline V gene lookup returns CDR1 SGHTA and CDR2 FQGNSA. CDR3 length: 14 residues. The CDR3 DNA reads TGTGCCAGCAGCATCCGGGACTCCTCTTACGAGCAGTACTTC. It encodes CASSIRDSSYEQYF.

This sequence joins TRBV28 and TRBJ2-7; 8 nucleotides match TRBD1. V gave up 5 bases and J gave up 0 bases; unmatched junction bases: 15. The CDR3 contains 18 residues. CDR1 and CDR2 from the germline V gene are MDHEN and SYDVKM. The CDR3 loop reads CASSVTKGTGLPSYEQYF. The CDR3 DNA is TGTGCCAGCAGTGTAACAAAGGGGACAGGTCTACCCTCCTACGAGCAGTACTTC.

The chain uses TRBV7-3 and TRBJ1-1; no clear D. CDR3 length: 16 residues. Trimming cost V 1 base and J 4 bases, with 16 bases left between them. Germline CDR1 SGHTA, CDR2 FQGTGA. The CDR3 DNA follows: TGTGCCAGCAGCTTAAGGAGGTGGGAAGTAGGCACTGAAGCTTTCTTT. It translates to CASSLRRWEVGTEAFF.

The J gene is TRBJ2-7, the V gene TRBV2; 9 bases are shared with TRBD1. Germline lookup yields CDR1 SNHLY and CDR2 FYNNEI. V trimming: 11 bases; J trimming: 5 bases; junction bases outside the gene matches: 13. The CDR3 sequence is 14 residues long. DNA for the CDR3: TGTGCCTTCTTGTCCCGGGACAGGGCAAACGAGCAGTACTTC. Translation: CAFLSRDRANEQYF.

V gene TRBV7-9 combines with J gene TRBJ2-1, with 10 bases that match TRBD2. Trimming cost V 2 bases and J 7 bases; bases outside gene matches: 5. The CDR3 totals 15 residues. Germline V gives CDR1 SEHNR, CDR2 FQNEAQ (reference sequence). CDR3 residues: CASSLTSGTGNEQFF. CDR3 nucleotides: TGTGCCAGCAGCTTAACTAGCGGGACTGGTAATGAGCAGTTCTTC.

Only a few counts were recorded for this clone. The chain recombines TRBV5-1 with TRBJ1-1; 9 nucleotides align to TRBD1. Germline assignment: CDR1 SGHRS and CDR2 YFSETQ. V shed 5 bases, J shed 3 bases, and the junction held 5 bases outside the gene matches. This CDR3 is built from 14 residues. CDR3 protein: CASSSGTGYTEAFF. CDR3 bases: TGCGCCAGCAGTTCCGGGACAGGGTACACTGAAGCTTTCTTT. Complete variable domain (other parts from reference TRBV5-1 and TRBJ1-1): KAGVTQTPRYLIKTRGQQVTLSCSPISGHRSVSWYQQTPGQGLQFLFEYFSETQRNKGNFPGRFSGRQFSNSRSEMNVSTLELGDSALYLCASSSGTGYTEAFFGQGTRLTVV.

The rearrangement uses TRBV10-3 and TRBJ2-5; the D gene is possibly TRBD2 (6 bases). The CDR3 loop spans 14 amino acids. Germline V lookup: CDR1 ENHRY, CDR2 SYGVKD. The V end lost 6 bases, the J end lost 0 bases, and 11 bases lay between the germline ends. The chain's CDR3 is CAISLGGNQETQYF. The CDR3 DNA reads TGTGCCATCAGCCTCGGGGGTAACCAAGAGACCCAGTACTTC.

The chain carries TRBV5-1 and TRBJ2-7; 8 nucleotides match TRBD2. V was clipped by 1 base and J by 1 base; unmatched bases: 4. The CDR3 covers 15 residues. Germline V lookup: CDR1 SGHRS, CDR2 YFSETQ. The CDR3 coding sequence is TGCGCCAGCAGCTTGTTTAGCGGGGAGTCCTACGAGCAGTACTTC. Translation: CASSLFSGESYEQYF. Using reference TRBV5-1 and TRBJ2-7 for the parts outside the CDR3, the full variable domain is KAGVTQTPRYLIKTRGQQVTLSCSPISGHRSVSWYQQTPGQGLQFLFEYFSETQRNKGNFPGRFSGRQFSNSRSEMNVSTLELGDSALYLCASSLFSGESYEQYFGPGTRLTVT.

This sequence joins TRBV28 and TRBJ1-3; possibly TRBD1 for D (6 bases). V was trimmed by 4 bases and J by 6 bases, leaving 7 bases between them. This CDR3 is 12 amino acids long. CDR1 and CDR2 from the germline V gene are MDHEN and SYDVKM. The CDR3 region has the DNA TGTGCCAGCAGTTCGGGACAAAACACCATATATTTT. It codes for CASSSGQNTIYF.

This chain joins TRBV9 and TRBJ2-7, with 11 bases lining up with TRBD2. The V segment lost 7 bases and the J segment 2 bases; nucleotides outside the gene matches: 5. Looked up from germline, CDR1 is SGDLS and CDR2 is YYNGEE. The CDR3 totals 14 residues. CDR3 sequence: CASGASGRPYEQYF. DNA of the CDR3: TGTGCCAGCGGGGCTAGCGGGAGGCCCTACGAGCAGTACTTC. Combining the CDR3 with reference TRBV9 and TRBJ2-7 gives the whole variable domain DSGVTQTPKHLITATGQRVTLRCSPRSGDLSVYWYQQSLDQGLQFLIQYYNGEERAKGNILERFSAQQFPDLHSELNLSSLELGDSALYFCASGASGRPYEQYFGPGTRLTVT.

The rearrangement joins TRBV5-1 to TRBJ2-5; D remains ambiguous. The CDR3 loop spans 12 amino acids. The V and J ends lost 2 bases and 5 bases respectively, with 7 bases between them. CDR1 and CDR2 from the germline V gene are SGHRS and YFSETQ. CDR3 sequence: CASSLSGETQYF. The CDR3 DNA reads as TGCGCCAGCAGCTTATCCGGGGAGACCCAGTACTTC. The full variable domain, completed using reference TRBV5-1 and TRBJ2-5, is KAGVTQTPRYLIKTRGQQVTLSCSPISGHRSVSWYQQTPGQGLQFLFEYFSETQRNKGNFPGRFSGRQFSNSRSEMNVSTLELGDSALYLCASSLSGETQYFGPGTRLLVL.

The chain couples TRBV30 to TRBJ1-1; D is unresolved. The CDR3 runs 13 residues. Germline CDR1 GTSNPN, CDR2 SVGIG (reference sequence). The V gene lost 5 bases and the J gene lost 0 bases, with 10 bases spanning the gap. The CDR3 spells CAWGAAMNTEAFF. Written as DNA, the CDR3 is TGTGCCTGGGGAGCAGCGATGAACACTGAAGCTTTCTTT.

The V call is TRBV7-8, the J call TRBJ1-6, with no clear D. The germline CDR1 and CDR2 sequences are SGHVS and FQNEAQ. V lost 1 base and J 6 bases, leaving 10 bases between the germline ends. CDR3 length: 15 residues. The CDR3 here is CASSLGRAGNSPLHF. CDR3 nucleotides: TGTGCCAGCAGCTTAGGAAGGGCGGGTAATTCACCCCTCCACTTT.

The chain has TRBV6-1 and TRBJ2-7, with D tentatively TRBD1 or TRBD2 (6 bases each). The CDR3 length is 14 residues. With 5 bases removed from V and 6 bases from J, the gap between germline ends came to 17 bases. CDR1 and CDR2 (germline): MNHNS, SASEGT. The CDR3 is CASSLYQRGAEQYF. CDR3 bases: TGTGCCAGCAGTCTCTACCAGAGGGGGGCCGAGCAGTACTTC.

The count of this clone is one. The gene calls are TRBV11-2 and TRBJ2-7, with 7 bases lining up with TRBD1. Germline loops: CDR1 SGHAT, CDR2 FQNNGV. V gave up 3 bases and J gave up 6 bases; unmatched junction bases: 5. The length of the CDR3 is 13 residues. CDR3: CASSLDRSGEQYF. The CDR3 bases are TGTGCCAGCAGCTTGGACAGGTCCGGCGAGCAGTACTTC.

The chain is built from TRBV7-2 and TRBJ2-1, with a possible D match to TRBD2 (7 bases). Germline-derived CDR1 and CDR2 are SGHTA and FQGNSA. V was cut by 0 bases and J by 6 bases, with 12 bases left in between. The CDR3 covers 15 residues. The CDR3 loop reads CASSLARGLFNEQFF. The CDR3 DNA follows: TGTGCCAGCAGCTTAGCGCGGGGGCTGTTCAATGAGCAGTTCTTC.

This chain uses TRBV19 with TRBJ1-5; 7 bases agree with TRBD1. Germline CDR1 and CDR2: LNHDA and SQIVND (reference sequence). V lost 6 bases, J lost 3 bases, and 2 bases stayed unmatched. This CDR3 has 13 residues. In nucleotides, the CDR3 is TGTGCCAGTAGCGGGACAGCCAATCAGCCCCAGCATTTT. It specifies CASSGTANQPQHF.

The CDR3 DNA reads as TGTGCCAGCAGCTTAGCCCCCCTACGGACTGAAGCTTTCTTT. Translating gives CASSLAPLRTEAFF. The genes are TRBV7-2 and TRBJ1-1; unclear D gene. The germline V gene has CDR1 SGHTA and CDR2 FQGNSA. Trimming left V 0 bases short and J 5 bases short, with 10 bases between. CDR3 length: 14 residues. Full variable domain (outside the CDR3, taken from reference TRBV7-2 and TRBJ1-1): GAGVSQSPSNKVTEKGKDVELRCDPISGHTALYWYRQSLGQGLEFLIYFQGNSAPDKSGLPSDRFSAERTGGSVSTLTIQRTQQEDSAVYLCASSLAPLRTEAFFGQGTRLTVV.

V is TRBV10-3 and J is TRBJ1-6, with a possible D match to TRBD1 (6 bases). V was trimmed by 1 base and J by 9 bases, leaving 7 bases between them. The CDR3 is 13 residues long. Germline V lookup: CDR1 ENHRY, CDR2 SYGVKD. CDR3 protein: CAISELQGSPLHF. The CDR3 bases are TGTGCCATCAGTGAGTTACAGGGTTCACCCCTCCACTTT.

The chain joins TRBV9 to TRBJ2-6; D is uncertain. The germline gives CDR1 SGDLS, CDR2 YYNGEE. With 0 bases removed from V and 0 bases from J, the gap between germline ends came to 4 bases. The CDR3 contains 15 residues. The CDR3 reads CASSVALSGANVLTF. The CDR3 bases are TGTGCCAGCAGCGTAGCACTCTCTGGGGCCAACGTCCTGACTTTC.

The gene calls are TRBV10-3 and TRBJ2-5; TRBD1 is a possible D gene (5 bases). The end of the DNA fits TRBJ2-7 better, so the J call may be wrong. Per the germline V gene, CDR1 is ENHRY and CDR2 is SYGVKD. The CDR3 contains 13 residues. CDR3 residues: CAISMDNSYEQYF. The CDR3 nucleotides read TGTGCCATCAGTATGGACAACTCCTACGAGCAGTACTTC.

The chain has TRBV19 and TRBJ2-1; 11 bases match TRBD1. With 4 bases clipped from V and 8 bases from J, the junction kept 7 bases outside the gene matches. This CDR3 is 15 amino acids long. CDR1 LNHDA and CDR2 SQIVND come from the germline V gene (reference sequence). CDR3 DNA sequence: TGTGCCAGTAGTAGGGGGACAGGGGGTTGGTATGAGCAGTTCTTC. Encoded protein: CASSRGTGGWYEQFF.

The CDR3 region is CASSLVARGDSNQPQHF. The DNA for the CDR3 is TGTGCCAGCAGCTTAGTAGCTAGGGGCGATAGCAATCAGCCCCAGCATTTT. This rearrangement joins TRBV7-6 to TRBJ1-5, with D perhaps TRBD1 (5 bases). Between the trimmed V and J ends, which lost 1 base and 0 bases, there was a span of 13 bases. Germline CDR1 reads SGHVS; CDR2 reads FNYEAQ. This CDR3 is built from 17 residues.

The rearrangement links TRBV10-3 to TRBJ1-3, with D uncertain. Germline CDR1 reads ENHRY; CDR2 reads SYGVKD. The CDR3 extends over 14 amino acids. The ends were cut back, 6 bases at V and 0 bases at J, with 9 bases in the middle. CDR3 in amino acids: CAISLRLSGNTIYF. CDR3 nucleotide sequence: TGTGCCATCAGCCTCCGACTCTCTGGAAACACCATATATTTT.

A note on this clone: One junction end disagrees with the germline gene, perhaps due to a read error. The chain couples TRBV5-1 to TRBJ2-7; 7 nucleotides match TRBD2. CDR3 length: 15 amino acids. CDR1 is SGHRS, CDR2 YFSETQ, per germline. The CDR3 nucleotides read TGCGCCAGCAGCTTGGAAACACTAGCGTCCTCCGAGCAGTACTTC. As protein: CASSLETLASSEQYF.